This T cell receptor (beta chain) was sequenced in a study of neurological immune-mediated disorders. This clonotype has ten or more counts. The V gene's germline CDR1 is MGHRA and CDR2 YSYEKL. V dropped 0 bases and J dropped 5 bases, with 14 bases sitting between them. The CDR3 is 16 residues long. TCRdb fed the 5' RACE reads into MiXCR, producing one record per CDR3 protein. Seen here are about 55,000 distinct CDR3 sequences, around 3.9% observed once, and the top ten hold 1.5% to 2%. Stored at -80 C, 2 million PBMCs were the source of the unsorted libraries. Sequenced sample: PBMCs. The receptor comes from a man aged 30 to 45 with multiple sclerosis. This chain links TRBV4-1 with TRBJ2-1; possibly TRBD2 for D (7 bases). The CDR3 coding sequence is TGCGCCAGCAGCCAAGAGAAGGGAGGGGGGCACAATGAGCAGTTCTTC. Translating it yields CASSQEKGGGHNEQFF.